This TCR beta chain was observed in a study of immune cell composition in non-small cell lung cancer. General study results and limits: Clones >0.5% enriched in tumour were rarer in adenocarcinoma (33%) than squamous (roughly 75%).

Only in-frame clones appear in the TCRdb table, and some are missing; sequencing was by immunoSEQ multiplex PCR. The sample yields 6,000 or so clones, approximately 90% seen once. This CDR3 has 16 residues. CDR1 is LNHDA and CDR2 is SQIVND in the germline V gene (reference sequence). V shed 7 bases and J shed 0 bases, with 15 bases lying between them. Normal lung was taken at the farthest possible site, at least 3 cm from tumour. This clone has a handful of counts. What it binds is unknown. This TCR derives from a human donor with non-small cell lung cancer. The specimen was non-adjacent lung tissue. The rearrangement links TRBV19 to TRBJ2-2; D may be TRBD2 (5 bases). CDR3 sequence: CASKASVGANTGELFF. The CDR3 nucleotides read TGTGCCAGTAAAGCCTCCGTGGGAGCGAACACCGGGGAGCTGTTTTTT.